This T cell receptor (beta chain) appears in the sequencing data of a study of blood T cell repertoires in COVID-19. Membership in each cohort depended on participant-reported clinical history. Trimming cost V 0 bases and J 7 bases, with 15 bases left between them. CDR3 size: 15 residues. In germline, CDR1 is KGHSH, CDR2 LQKENI. In the authors' methods: By means of reference gene primer amplification, nucleated cell counts were estimated. Measured with immunoSEQ multiplex PCR; TCRdb has only the in-frame clones, and not every one. That table furnishes V, J and clone size, whereas the DNA furnished D and trimming. The sample shows roughly 180,000 clones, roughly nine tenths of them seen only once.

The chain uses TRBV18 and TRBJ1-1; the D gene is possibly TRBD1 (6 bases). The specimen was PBMCs or T cells enriched from blood (not recorded which). The origin of this receptor is a woman in her 30s who had recovered from COVID-19. The CDR3 loop reads CASSPPGGAENEAFF. CDR3 sequence (DNA): TGTGCCAGCTCACCACCGGGGGGGGCCGAGAATGAAGCTTTCTTT.